Presented here are 7 T cell receptor beta chains from one specimen sequenced in a study of identical twins. TCRdb used MiXCR to reprocess the 5' RACE reads, holding one entry per CDR3 protein. Among hundreds of thousands of distinct CDR3 sequences listed, over 8.5% were seen once. The data were also submitted as part of a second study, on yellow fever vaccine responses in identical twins.

The sequencing sample was made of PBMCs. Receptors were obtained from a woman younger than 30 in good health.

In its sample, this clonotype was seen a few times. The chain has TRBV7-8 and TRBJ2-5; 7 bases match TRBD1. The CDR3 spans 16 residues. J lost 5 bases, V lost 5 bases, and 14 bases had no gene match. Germline CDR1 is SGHVS and CDR2 is FQNEAQ. The CDR3 region is CASSLRQGRFGETQYF. Written as DNA, the CDR3 is TGTGCCAGCAGCCTTCGACAGGGCCGGTTCGGGGAGACCCAGTACTTC.

This clonotype was counted at least ten times. The CDR3 here is CATQQRDNTGELFF. For the CDR3, the DNA is TGTGCCACCCAGCAGCGAGACAACACCGGGGAGCTGTTTTTT. The chain employs TRBV10-3 and TRBJ2-2; D remains ambiguous. Per the germline V gene, CDR1 is ENHRY and CDR2 is SYGVKD. There are 14 residues in the CDR3. V was shortened by 10 bases and J by 2 bases, with 14 bases between the two germline ends.

The V and J genes are TRBV9 and TRBJ2-1; D possibly corresponds to TRBD1 (6 bases). CDR3 length: 13 amino acids. Germline CDR1 reads SGDLS; CDR2 reads YYNGEE. Trimming cost V 2 bases and J 6 bases, with 9 bases left between them. This CDR3 reads CASSVLQGNEQFF. The CDR3 bases are TGTGCCAGCAGCGTGCTACAGGGCAATGAGCAGTTCTTC.

This clonotype was observed at least ten times. This chain uses TRBV11-2 with TRBJ2-4; 7 bases agree with TRBD2. With V trimmed by 3 bases and J by 8 bases, 4 bases remained unmatched. The CDR3 runs to 13 residues. Germline values: CDR1 SGHAT, CDR2 FQNNGV. The CDR3 reads CASSLGGEDIQYF. CDR3 nucleotides: TGTGCCAGCAGCTTGGGGGGGGAGGACATTCAGTACTTC.

This clonotype has only a few counts. The rearrangement links TRBV28 to TRBJ2-2; the D call may be TRBD1 or TRBD2 (5 bases each). Trimming stripped 4 bases from V and 6 bases from J, with 18 bases between. The CDR3 extends over 16 amino acids. Germline loops: CDR1 MDHEN, CDR2 SYDVKM. CDR3 loop: CASSSSGTPRAGELFF. CDR3 DNA: TGTGCCAGCAGTTCTTCCGGGACCCCCCGCGCCGGGGAGCTGTTTTTT.

This clonotype was counted many times. The genes are TRBV27 and TRBJ2-1; 9 bases are shared with TRBD2. Germline V gives CDR1 MNHEY, CDR2 SMNVEV (reference sequence). There are 16 residues in the CDR3. V dropped 3 bases and J dropped 3; count of bases not matched to a gene: 6. The CDR3 sequence: CASSFGAGGFYNEQFF. CDR3 nucleotides: TGTGCCAGCAGTTTTGGAGCGGGGGGCTTCTACAATGAGCAGTTCTTC.

This clonotype was recorded a few times. The chain is built from TRBV5-1 and TRBJ2-7, with 12 positions matching TRBD2. CDR1 and CDR2 (germline): SGHRS, YFSETQ. V shed 0 bases, J shed 2 bases, and the junction held 3 bases outside the gene matches. CDR3 length: 16 amino acids. This chain's CDR3 is CASSLAGTSGPYEQYF. CDR3 sequence (DNA): TGCGCCAGCAGCTTGGCGGGGACTAGCGGGCCCTACGAGCAGTACTTC.